This note documents a single T cell receptor (beta chain) sequence. Its target is unknown. These data are taken from a study of shared clonotypes between healthy human individuals. Findings of the study overall: Rarefaction curves obtained for sorted subsets showed sequencing incomplete despite large depth. Non-shared clonotypes displayed generation probabilities falling below those of clonotypes present in all four donors. The expectation was that sequencing depth would affect clonotype sharing among donors.

The J segment lost 8 bases and the V segment lost 3 bases, leaving 9 bases of the junction unmatched. CDR1 is SGHAT, CDR2 FQNNGV, per germline. This CDR3 has 14 amino acids. The table came from immunoSEQ multiplex PCR; TCRdb's copy has only in-frame clones and leaves some out. The repertoire has approximately 1,000,000 clones, approximately 80% of them found once; the top ten carry 0.5% to 0.6%. Specimen: memory CD4+ T cells from PBMCs. This sample's subset: CD45RA-negative fraction. The V call is TRBV11-2, the J call TRBJ1-1, with 7 nucleotides matching TRBD1. The receptor was isolated from a man aged 18 to 30 in good health. Some clones in this sample may be carry-over from other donors' samples. For the CDR3, the DNA is TGTGCCAGCAGCTTGAGGGACAGATTAAACGAAGCTTTCTTT. This encodes CASSLRDRLNEAFF. The whole variable domain, filled in from reference TRBV11-2 and TRBJ1-1, reads EAGVAQSPRYKIIEKRQSVAFWCNPISGHATLYWYQQILGQGPKLLIQFQNNGVVDDSQLPKDRFSAERLKGVDSTLKIQPAKLEDSAVYLCASSLRDRLNEAFFGQGTRLTVV.